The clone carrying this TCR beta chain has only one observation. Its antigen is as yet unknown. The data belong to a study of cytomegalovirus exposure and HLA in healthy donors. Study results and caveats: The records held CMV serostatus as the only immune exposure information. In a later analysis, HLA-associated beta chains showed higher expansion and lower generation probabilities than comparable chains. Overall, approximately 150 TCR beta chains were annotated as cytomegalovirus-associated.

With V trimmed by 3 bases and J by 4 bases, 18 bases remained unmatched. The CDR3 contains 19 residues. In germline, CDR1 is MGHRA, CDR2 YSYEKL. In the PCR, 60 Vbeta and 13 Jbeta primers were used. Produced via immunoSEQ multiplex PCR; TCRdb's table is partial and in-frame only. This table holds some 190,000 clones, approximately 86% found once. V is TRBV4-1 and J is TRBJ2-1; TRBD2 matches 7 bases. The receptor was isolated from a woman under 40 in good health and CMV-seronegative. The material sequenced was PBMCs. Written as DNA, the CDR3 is TGCGCCAGCAGCCATGACCTTGATAGCGGCGGGGGACGATACAATGAGCAGTTCTTC. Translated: CASSHDLDSGGGRYNEQFF.